The 4 T cell receptor beta chains below come from one sample, sequenced in a study of blood T cell repertoires in COVID-19. Using immunoSEQ multiplex PCR, the repertoire was profiled, and TCRdb retains in-frame clones only, with some absent. Of approximately 200,000 clones listed, roughly 80% were seen once; the top ten hold roughly 5%. Source material: peripheral blood. The source is a human donor in a cohort sampled during active COVID-19.

The chain carries TRBV2 and TRBJ1-5, with D possibly being TRBD1 (6 bases). The germline V and J ends were trimmed by 6 bases and 5 bases, with 17 bases remaining between them. Per the germline V gene, CDR1 is SNHLY and CDR2 is FYNNEI. CDR3 size: 15 residues. CDR3 DNA sequence: TGTGCCAGCAGCGTTGACAGGTCCTCGTATCAGCCCCAGCATTTT. Translating it yields CASSVDRSSYQPQHF.

The chain links TRBV5-4 to TRBJ2-5, with 8 nucleotides matching TRBD1. The trim removed 0 bases at V and 3 bases at J, leaving 1 base unmatched. From germline, CDR1 is SGHNT and CDR2 YYREEE (reference sequence). The CDR3 is made up of 14 amino acids. The CDR3, as DNA: TGTGCCAGCAGCTTGGAGGACAGGGAAGAGACCCAGTACTTC. Encoded protein: CASSLEDREETQYF.

This clone was seen only a few times. The rearrangement uses TRBV4-1 and TRBJ1-5; unclear D gene. Germline values: CDR1 MGHRA, CDR2 YSYEKL. This CDR3 spans 15 amino acids. Trimming cost V 0 bases and J 3 bases, with 9 bases left between them. The CDR3 loop is CASSQEVRINQPQHF. As DNA, the CDR3 is TGCGCCAGCAGCCAAGAAGTCAGGATCAATCAGCCCCAGCATTTT.

The chain uses TRBV6-5 and TRBJ2-7, with D maybe TRBD1 (5 bases). Germline CDR1 and CDR2: MNHEY and SVGAGI. Between the trimmed V and J ends, which lost 0 bases and 1 base, there was a span of 7 bases. This CDR3 has 14 residues. CDR3 region: CASSYSRQSYEQYF. CDR3 coding DNA: TGTGCCAGCAGTTACTCGAGACAGTCCTACGAGCAGTACTTC.